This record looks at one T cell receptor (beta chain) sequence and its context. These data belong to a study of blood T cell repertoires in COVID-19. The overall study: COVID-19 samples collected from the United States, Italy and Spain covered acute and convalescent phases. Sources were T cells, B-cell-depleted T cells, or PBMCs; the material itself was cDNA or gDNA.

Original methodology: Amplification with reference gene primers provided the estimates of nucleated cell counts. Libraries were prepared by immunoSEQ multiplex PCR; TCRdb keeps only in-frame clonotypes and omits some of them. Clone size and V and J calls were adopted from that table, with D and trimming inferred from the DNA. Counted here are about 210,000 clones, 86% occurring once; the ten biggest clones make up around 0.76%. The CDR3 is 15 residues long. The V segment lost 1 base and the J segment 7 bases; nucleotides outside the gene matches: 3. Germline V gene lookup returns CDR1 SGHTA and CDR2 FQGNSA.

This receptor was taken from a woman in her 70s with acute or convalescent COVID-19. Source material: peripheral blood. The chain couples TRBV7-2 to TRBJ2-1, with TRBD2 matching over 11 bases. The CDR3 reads CASSLGIAGGNEQFF. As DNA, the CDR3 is TGTGCCAGCAGCTTAGGTATAGCGGGGGGGAATGAGCAGTTCTTC.